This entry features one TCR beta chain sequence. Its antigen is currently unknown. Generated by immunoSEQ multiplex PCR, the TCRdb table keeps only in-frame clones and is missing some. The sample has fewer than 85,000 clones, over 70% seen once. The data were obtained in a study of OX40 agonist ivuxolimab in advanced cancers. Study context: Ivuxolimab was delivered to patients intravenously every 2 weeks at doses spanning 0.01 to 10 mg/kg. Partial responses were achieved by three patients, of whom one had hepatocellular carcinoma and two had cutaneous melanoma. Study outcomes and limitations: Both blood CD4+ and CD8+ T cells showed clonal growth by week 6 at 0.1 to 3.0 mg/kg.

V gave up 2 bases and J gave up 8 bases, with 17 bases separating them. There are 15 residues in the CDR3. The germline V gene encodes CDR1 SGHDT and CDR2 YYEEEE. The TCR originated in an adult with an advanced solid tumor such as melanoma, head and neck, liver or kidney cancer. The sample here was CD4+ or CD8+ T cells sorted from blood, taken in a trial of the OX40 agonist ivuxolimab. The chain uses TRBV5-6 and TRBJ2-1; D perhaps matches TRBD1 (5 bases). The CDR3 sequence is CASSFESGHLDEQFF. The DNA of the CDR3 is TGTGCCAGCAGCTTTGAATCAGGGCATCTCGATGAGCAGTTCTTC.